These T cell receptor beta chains were read from a single sample in a study of quantifying T cell responses using KT2 cells. TCRdb recomputed calls from the UMI-ligation and nested PCR reads with MiXCR, one row per CDR3 protein. Counted here are over 55,000 distinct CDR3 sequences, over 9% occurring once; the ten biggest clones make up about 9%. Sequencing was done on a sample of PBMCs spiked with cells of the T cell clone KT2. These receptors all stem from a human donor. The CDR3 runs from the conserved cysteine through the conserved F or W. D genes are given only for firm matches. Not every row has a clone size; where given, it reads once, few, many or a size class.

j_call: TRBJ1-1
v_call: TRBV2
d_call: .
clone_size: few
cdr3_aa: CASSGQPNTEAFF
cdr3_nt: TGTGCCAGCAGTGGGCAGCCGAACACTGAAGCTTTCTTT

j_call: TRBJ1-2
v_call: TRBV12-3/TRBV12-4
d_call: .
clone_size: few
cdr3_aa: CASSFRGAGYTF
cdr3_nt: TGTGCCAGCAGTTTTCGGGGGGCTGGCTACACCTTC

j_call: TRBJ2-2
v_call: TRBV28
d_call: .
clone_size: .
cdr3_aa: CASSSQNTGELFF
cdr3_nt: TGTGCCAGCAGTTCTCAGAACACCGGGGAGCTGTTTTTT

j_call: TRBJ2-5
v_call: TRBV6-5
d_call: TRBD2
clone_size: .
cdr3_aa: CASSATSGGGAETQYF
cdr3_nt: TGTGCCAGCAGTGCCACTAGCGGGGGGGGGGCAGAGACCCAGTACTTC

j_call: TRBJ1-2
v_call: TRBV29-1
d_call: .
clone_size: many
cdr3_aa: CSVVPRQNFNYGYTF
cdr3_nt: TGCAGCGTTGTCCCCCGACAGAACTTTAACTATGGCTACACCTTC

j_call: TRBJ2-2
v_call: TRBV2
d_call: .
clone_size: few
cdr3_aa: CASRPPGNTGELFF
cdr3_nt: TGTGCCAGCAGGCCCCCCGGGAACACCGGGGAGCTGTTTTTT

j_call: TRBJ2-2
v_call: TRBV29-1
d_call: .
clone_size: .
cdr3_aa: CSVEPASTGELFF
cdr3_nt: TGCAGCGTTGAACCAGCAAGTACCGGGGAGCTGTTTTTT

j_call: TRBJ2-7
v_call: TRBV16
d_call: .
clone_size: .
cdr3_aa: CASEREGGEQYF
cdr3_nt: TGTGCCAGCGAGAGGGAAGGAGGCGAGCAGTACTTC

j_call: TRBJ2-5
v_call: TRBV6-2/TRBV6-3
d_call: TRBD2
clone_size: few
cdr3_aa: CASTNWDYREETQYF
cdr3_nt: TGTGCCAGCACCAACTGGGACTACCGGGAGGAGACCCAGTACTTC

j_call: TRBJ2-3
v_call: TRBV14
d_call: .
clone_size: few
cdr3_aa: CASSTPGPPPTDTQYF
cdr3_nt: TGTGCCAGCAGCACCCCGGGACCGCCACCCACAGATACGCAGTATTTT

j_call: TRBJ1-2
v_call: TRBV3-1
d_call: TRBD1
clone_size: few
cdr3_aa: CASSPRTGRGYGYTF
cdr3_nt: TGTGCCAGCAGCCCGCGGACAGGGCGGGGCTATGGCTACACCTTC

j_call: TRBJ2-2
v_call: TRBV9
d_call: TRBD1
clone_size: few
cdr3_aa: CASSGGGQGYGELFF
cdr3_nt: TGTGCCAGCAGCGGCGGGGGACAGGGTTATGGGGAGCTGTTTTTT

j_call: TRBJ1-3
v_call: TRBV29-1
d_call: .
clone_size: few
cdr3_aa: CSVDISGNTIYF
cdr3_nt: TGCAGCGTTGATATCTCTGGAAACACCATATATTTT

j_call: TRBJ2-3
v_call: TRBV12-3/TRBV12-4
d_call: TRBD2
clone_size: many
cdr3_aa: CASSLRTSATDTQYF
cdr3_nt: TGTGCCAGCAGTTTAAGGACTAGCGCGACAGATACGCAGTATTTT

j_call: TRBJ2-5
v_call: TRBV30
d_call: .
clone_size: .
cdr3_aa: CAWNQGGETQYF
cdr3_nt: TGTGCCTGGAACCAGGGAGGAGAGACCCAGTACTTC

j_call: TRBJ2-1
v_call: TRBV11-3
d_call: TRBD1
clone_size: .
cdr3_aa: CASSLKQGKSIEQFF
cdr3_nt: TGTGCCAGCAGCTTAAAACAGGGGAAGAGTATTGAGCAGTTCTTC

j_call: TRBJ2-3
v_call: TRBV12-3/TRBV12-4
d_call: .
clone_size: many
cdr3_aa: CASSFGSLTDTQYF
cdr3_nt: TGTGCCAGCAGTTTCGGGAGTCTAACAGATACGCAGTATTTT

j_call: TRBJ1-6
v_call: TRBV14
d_call: TRBD1
clone_size: few
cdr3_aa: CASSLGQGGRGSPLHF
cdr3_nt: TGTGCCAGCAGCCTGGGACAGGGCGGACGTGGTTCACCCCTCCACTTT

j_call: TRBJ2-3
v_call: TRBV25-1
d_call: .
clone_size: many
cdr3_aa: CASSEYRADTQYF
cdr3_nt: TGTGCCAGCAGTGAATATCGTGCAGATACGCAGTATTTT

j_call: TRBJ2-3
v_call: TRBV7-2
d_call: .
clone_size: .
cdr3_aa: CASRNTGPDTQYF
cdr3_nt: TGTGCCAGCAGAAATACAGGGCCAGATACGCAGTATTTT

j_call: TRBJ1-6
v_call: TRBV20-1
d_call: TRBD1
clone_size: many
cdr3_aa: CSAPRQGTESPLHF
cdr3_nt: TGCAGTGCTCCAAGACAGGGAACAGAATCACCCCTCCACTTT

j_call: TRBJ1-1
v_call: TRBV7-3
d_call: .
clone_size: many
cdr3_aa: CASSVQGNTEAFF
cdr3_nt: TGTGCCAGCAGCGTACAGGGGAACACTGAAGCTTTCTTT

j_call: TRBJ1-5
v_call: TRBV11-2
d_call: .
clone_size: .
cdr3_aa: CASSLETGLQPQHF
cdr3_nt: TGTGCCAGCAGCTTGGAAACAGGCCTCCAGCCCCAGCATTTT

j_call: TRBJ2-4
v_call: TRBV12-3/TRBV12-4
d_call: .
clone_size: .
cdr3_aa: CASSLPKNIQYF
cdr3_nt: TGTGCCAGCAGTTTGCCTAAAAACATTCAGTACTTC